These T cell receptor beta chains were read from a single sample in a study of T cells after posttransplantation cyclophosphamide. Clones were read by immunoSEQ multiplex PCR, and TCRdb kept only the in-frame ones, dropping some. The sample has around 18,000 clones, roughly 81% seen once. The sample in question was CD8+ T cells sorted from PBMCs, obtained 1,700 to 2,000 days after a stem cell transplant with posttransplant cyclophosphamide. The source is a female patient in her forties or fifties who received an allogeneic stem cell transplant from a related donor, was CMV-positive, and had no GVHD. T cells may partly derive from the graft donor. Each CDR3 is given with its conserved first and last residue. D genes are given only for firm matches. The size entry is marked missing in some rows and otherwise reads once, few, many or a size class.

- - TRBJ2-2 TRBV6-6 CASSIVRGDTGELFF TGTGCCAGCTCAATAGTCAGGGGGGACACCGGGGAGCTGTTTTTT
- - TRBJ1-2 TRBV29-1 CSVLGGDQNYGYTF TGCAGCGTCCTGGGGGGGGATCAGAACTATGGCTACACCTTC
- - TRBJ2-4 TRBV4-1 CASSQEGLLAGLNIQYF TGCGCCAGCAGCCAAGAAGGGCTTTTGGCAGGGCTAAACATTCAGTACTTC
- once TRBJ2-7 TRBV27 CASSYRRSYEQYF TGTGCCAGCAGTTACAGGCGCTCCTACGAGCAGTACTTC
TRBD2 - TRBJ2-7 TRBV27 CASSRRGAGGYEQYF TGTGCCAGCTCTCGGCGAGGGGCGGGGGGTTACGAGCAGTACTTC
- - TRBJ2-2 TRBV6-5 CASSPLGTGAGELFF TGTGCCAGCAGTCCCCTCGGGACTGGGGCCGGGGAGCTGTTTTTT
- - TRBJ1-2 TRBV19 CASSIFQGWGYTF TGTGCCAGTAGTATATTCCAGGGATGGGGCTACACCTTC
- - TRBJ1-1 TRBV7-9 CASSLRPGETDTNTEAFF TGTGCCAGCAGCTTGCGTCCCGGTGAGACAGACACGAACACTGAAGCTTTCTTT
- once TRBJ1-4 TRBV19 CASSMYRRENEKLFF TGTGCCAGTAGTATGTACAGGAGAGAGAACGAAAAACTGTTTTTT
- few TRBJ1-1 TRBV11-3 CASSLGQGSDTEAFF TGTGCCAGCAGCTTAGGTCAGGGGAGCGACACTGAAGCTTTCTTT
- - TRBJ1-2 TRBV11-2 CASSPGTSYGYTF TGTGCCAGCAGCCCTGGGACAAGCTATGGCTACACCTTC
- once TRBJ1-2 TRBV13 CASSQETAYGYTF TGCGCCAGCAGCCAAGAGACAGCGTATGGCTACACCTTC
- - TRBJ2-7 TRBV25-1 CASSDRGQNYEQYF TGTGCCAGCAGTGATCGTGGACAGAACTACGAGCAGTACTTC
- - TRBJ2-6 TRBV18 CASFVEDSGANVLTF TGTGCCAGCTTTGTTGAGGACTCTGGGGCCAACGTCCTGACTTTC
- - TRBJ1-4 TRBV5-1 CASSFRRPNEKLFF TGCGCCAGCAGCTTTCGGAGGCCTAATGAAAAACTGTTTTTT
TRBD1 - TRBJ1-2 TRBV27 CASSFLGGTGGVYGYTF TGTGCCAGCAGTTTCCTGGGAGGGACAGGGGGCGTCTATGGCTACACCTTC
TRBD1 - TRBJ1-1 TRBV7-2 CASSLDGTGEAFF TGTGCCAGCAGCTTAGACGGGACAGGGGAAGCTTTCTTT
- - TRBJ1-4 TRBV7-9 CASSLATGSEKLFF TGTGCCAGCAGCTTAGCTACAGGGTCCGAAAAACTGTTTTTT
- - TRBJ1-4 TRBV19 CASSISLNEKLFF TGTGCCAGTAGTATATCCCTTAATGAAAAACTGTTTTTT
TRBD1 - TRBJ2-2 TRBV7-9 CASSADRGMNTGELFF TGTGCCAGCAGCGCGGACAGGGGGATGAACACCGGGGAGCTGTTTTTT
- - TRBJ1-2 TRBV7-8 CASSLVSYGQGLSYGYTF TGTGCCAGCAGCTTAGTTTCGTATGGGCAGGGGCTGTCCTATGGCTACACCTTC
TRBD2 - TRBJ2-5 TRBV15 CATSTLAGGETQYF TGTGCCACCAGCACCCTAGCGGGGGGAGAGACCCAGTACTTC
TRBD2 - TRBJ2-5 TRBV4-2 CASSQGRLSGEETQYF TGTGCCAGCAGCCAAGGGAGACTAAGCGGGGAAGAGACCCAGTACTTC
- - TRBJ1-1 TRBV5-6 CASSHRVNTEAFF TGTGCCAGCAGCCATAGAGTGAACACTGAAGCTTTCTTT
- - TRBJ2-2 TRBV6-5 CASTAGGGELFF TGTGCCAGCACCGCGGGCGGCGGGGAGCTGTTTTTT
- few TRBJ1-2 TRBV7-9 CASSLASQDGYTF TGTGCCAGCAGCTTAGCGTCTCAGGATGGCTACACCTTC
- - TRBJ2-6 TRBV5-4 CAYDRGAGANVLTF TGTGCCTACGACAGAGGTGCTGGGGCCAACGTCCTGACTTTC
- once TRBJ2-6 TRBV6-5 CASSWRGNGANVLTF TGTGCCAGCAGTTGGAGAGGTAACGGGGCCAACGTCCTGACTTTC
TRBD1 - TRBJ1-1 TRBV27 CASSREPRTGQNTEAFF TGTGCCAGCAGCCGCGAACCCCGGACAGGACAGAACACTGAAGCTTTCTTT
TRBD1 - TRBJ1-4 TRBV19 CAGTGAHGEKLFF TGTGCCGGTACAGGGGCCCACGGGGAAAAACTGTTTTTT
- - TRBJ1-2 TRBV10-3 CAISDGLVVGYTF TGTGCCATCAGTGACGGACTGGTTGTTGGCTACACCTTC
TRBD2 few TRBJ2-1 TRBV7-3 CASSLWSSGVYNEQFF TGTGCCAGCAGCTTATGGTCTAGCGGGGTTTACAATGAGCAGTTCTTC
- once TRBJ1-2 TRBV5-1 CASSFGGNYTF TGCGCCAGCAGTTTTGGGGGCAACTACACCTTC
- few TRBJ1-5 TRBV19 CASSIVADSSSNQPQHF TGTGCCAGTAGTATAGTGGCAGATTCATCTAGCAATCAGCCCCAGCATTTT
- - TRBJ1-5 TRBV2 CASSGTRGQPQHF TGTGCCAGCAGTGGGACTCGGGGTCAGCCCCAGCATTTT
- few TRBJ1-6 TRBV4-1 CASSQESSYNSPLHF TGCGCCAGCAGCCAAGAGAGCTCCTATAATTCACCCCTCCACTTT
- - TRBJ2-3 TRBV4-1 CASTRTDQRSVTDTQYF TGCGCCAGCACGAGGACAGACCAAAGGAGTGTCACAGATACGCAGTATTTT
TRBD1 few TRBJ2-1 TRBV5-1 CASSLDRATYNEQFF TGCGCCAGCAGCTTAGACAGGGCCACCTACAATGAGCAGTTCTTC
TRBD2 - TRBJ2-3 TRBV4-3 CASSQEGLAGGPNTQYF TGCGCCAGCAGCCAAGAGGGACTAGCGGGGGGGCCAAATACGCAGTATTTT
TRBD2 - TRBJ2-5 TRBV4-3 CASSRLTGGSQETQYF TGCGCCAGCAGCCGCCTCACGGGAGGAAGCCAAGAGACCCAGTACTTC
TRBD1 - TRBJ2-3 TRBV29-1 CSVSQGALADTQYF TGCAGCGTTTCACAGGGGGCCCTAGCAGATACGCAGTATTTT
- - TRBJ2-5 TRBV6-5 CASGTLGEETQYF TGTGCCAGCGGTACTCTAGGGGAAGAGACCCAGTACTTC
TRBD2 - TRBJ2-7 TRBV6-5 CASSPLAGSYEQYF TGTGCCAGCAGCCCCCTAGCGGGGTCCTACGAGCAGTACTTC
- - TRBJ2-2 TRBV27 CASSLGGGAVGELFF TGTGCCAGCAGTTTAGGTGGGGGGGCCGTCGGGGAGCTGTTTTTT
- - TRBJ1-1 TRBV6-1 CASSEFAGQYAEAFF TGTGCCAGCAGTGAATTTGCAGGGCAATACGCTGAAGCTTTCTTT
TRBD1 few TRBJ2-2 TRBV7-9 CASSIGDRVYTGELFF TGTGCCAGCAGTATAGGGGACAGGGTTTACACCGGGGAGCTGTTTTTT
TRBD2 - TRBJ2-2 TRBV29-1 CSVETGGSPGELFF TGCAGCGTTGAAACTGGCGGGAGTCCCGGGGAGCTGTTTTTT
TRBD1 - TRBJ2-7 TRBV19 CASSPGQGAYEQYF TGTGCCAGTAGCCCGGGACAGGGGGCCTACGAGCAGTACTTC
TRBD1 - TRBJ1-2 TRBV7-3 CASSLDGTGANGYTF TGTGCCAGCAGCTTGGATGGGACAGGGGCGAATGGCTACACCTTC
TRBD2 few TRBJ2-2 TRBV11-2 CASSPYISDGGTGELFF TGTGCCAGCAGCCCTTATATCTCGGACGGGGGGACCGGGGAGCTGTTTTTT
TRBD1 - TRBJ2-7 TRBV6-6 CASSYGQGIYEQYF TGTGCCAGCAGTTACGGACAGGGGATCTACGAGCAGTACTTC
TRBD1 - TRBJ2-2 TRBV29-1 CSVITGQGGSGELFF TGCAGCGTCATTACTGGACAGGGGGGAAGCGGGGAGCTGTTTTTT
- - TRBJ1-1 TRBV7-9 CASSEAFF TGTGCCAGTAGTGAAGCTTTCTTT
- - TRBJ2-3 TRBV15 CATSRNRDSTDTQYF TGTGCCACCAGCAGAAATCGGGACTCCACAGATACGCAGTATTTT